This T cell receptor beta chain was observed in a study of T cell responses to AZD1222 COVID-19 vaccine. Clones were sequenced by immunoSEQ multiplex PCR, and TCRdb holds only the in-frame ones, with some missing. The table records 90,000 to 140,000 clones, more than 75% of them present only once. V shed 1 base and J 5 bases; nucleotides not matched to a gene: 8. In germline, CDR1 is SGHTA, CDR2 FQGNSA. This CDR3 is 15 amino acids long. The sample consisted of peripheral blood, taken on day 0 of AZD1222 vaccination. The sequence was obtained from an adult in good health. V usage is TRBV7-2 and J usage is TRBJ2-7; the match to TRBD1 covers 7 bases. The CDR3 bases are TGTGCCAGCAGCTTAGGGGACAGTCTCCCCAACGAGCAGTACTTC. Encoded protein: CASSLGDSLPNEQYF. Filled out from reference TRBV7-2 and TRBJ2-7, the complete variable domain reads GAGVSQSPSNKVTEKGKDVELRCDPISGHTALYWYRQSLGQGLEFLIYFQGNSAPDKSGLPSDRFSAERTGGSVSTLTIQRTQQEDSAVYLCASSLGDSLPNEQYFGPGTRLTVT.